This TCR beta chain was captured by sequencing in a study of OX40 agonist ivuxolimab in advanced cancers. Looking at the study overall: An anti-OX40 (CD134) antibody with agonistic activity, ivuxolimab, was administered to patients. Dose-escalation patients had hepatocellular carcinoma, melanoma, renal cell or head and neck cancer. Study-wide points: The investigators did not determine what antigen specificity the expanded peripheral T cells had. Within 6 weeks, CD4+ and CD8+ blood T cells expanded clonally at 0.1 to 3.0 mg/kg.

In its sample, this clone ranks as medium-sized. Its antigen is not identified. The repertoire was sequenced with immunoSEQ multiplex PCR; TCRdb's copy has only in-frame clones and lacks some. The sample yields approximately 91,000 clones, 80% to 90% seen once. The specimen was CD4+ or CD8+ T cells sorted from blood, collected in a trial of the OX40 agonist ivuxolimab. The sequence was obtained from an adult with an advanced solid tumor such as melanoma, head and neck, liver or kidney cancer.

CDR3 sequence (DNA): TGTGCTAGTGCTCCGTCTGGGGGACTCTATGGCTACACCTTC. This translates into CASAPSGGLYGYTF. The V gene is TRBV12-5, the J gene TRBJ1-2; maybe TRBD1 (5 bases). Germline assignment: CDR1 LGHNT and CDR2 FRNRAP. This CDR3 region has 14 residues. The germline V and J ends were trimmed by 7 bases and 4 bases, with 16 bases remaining between them.